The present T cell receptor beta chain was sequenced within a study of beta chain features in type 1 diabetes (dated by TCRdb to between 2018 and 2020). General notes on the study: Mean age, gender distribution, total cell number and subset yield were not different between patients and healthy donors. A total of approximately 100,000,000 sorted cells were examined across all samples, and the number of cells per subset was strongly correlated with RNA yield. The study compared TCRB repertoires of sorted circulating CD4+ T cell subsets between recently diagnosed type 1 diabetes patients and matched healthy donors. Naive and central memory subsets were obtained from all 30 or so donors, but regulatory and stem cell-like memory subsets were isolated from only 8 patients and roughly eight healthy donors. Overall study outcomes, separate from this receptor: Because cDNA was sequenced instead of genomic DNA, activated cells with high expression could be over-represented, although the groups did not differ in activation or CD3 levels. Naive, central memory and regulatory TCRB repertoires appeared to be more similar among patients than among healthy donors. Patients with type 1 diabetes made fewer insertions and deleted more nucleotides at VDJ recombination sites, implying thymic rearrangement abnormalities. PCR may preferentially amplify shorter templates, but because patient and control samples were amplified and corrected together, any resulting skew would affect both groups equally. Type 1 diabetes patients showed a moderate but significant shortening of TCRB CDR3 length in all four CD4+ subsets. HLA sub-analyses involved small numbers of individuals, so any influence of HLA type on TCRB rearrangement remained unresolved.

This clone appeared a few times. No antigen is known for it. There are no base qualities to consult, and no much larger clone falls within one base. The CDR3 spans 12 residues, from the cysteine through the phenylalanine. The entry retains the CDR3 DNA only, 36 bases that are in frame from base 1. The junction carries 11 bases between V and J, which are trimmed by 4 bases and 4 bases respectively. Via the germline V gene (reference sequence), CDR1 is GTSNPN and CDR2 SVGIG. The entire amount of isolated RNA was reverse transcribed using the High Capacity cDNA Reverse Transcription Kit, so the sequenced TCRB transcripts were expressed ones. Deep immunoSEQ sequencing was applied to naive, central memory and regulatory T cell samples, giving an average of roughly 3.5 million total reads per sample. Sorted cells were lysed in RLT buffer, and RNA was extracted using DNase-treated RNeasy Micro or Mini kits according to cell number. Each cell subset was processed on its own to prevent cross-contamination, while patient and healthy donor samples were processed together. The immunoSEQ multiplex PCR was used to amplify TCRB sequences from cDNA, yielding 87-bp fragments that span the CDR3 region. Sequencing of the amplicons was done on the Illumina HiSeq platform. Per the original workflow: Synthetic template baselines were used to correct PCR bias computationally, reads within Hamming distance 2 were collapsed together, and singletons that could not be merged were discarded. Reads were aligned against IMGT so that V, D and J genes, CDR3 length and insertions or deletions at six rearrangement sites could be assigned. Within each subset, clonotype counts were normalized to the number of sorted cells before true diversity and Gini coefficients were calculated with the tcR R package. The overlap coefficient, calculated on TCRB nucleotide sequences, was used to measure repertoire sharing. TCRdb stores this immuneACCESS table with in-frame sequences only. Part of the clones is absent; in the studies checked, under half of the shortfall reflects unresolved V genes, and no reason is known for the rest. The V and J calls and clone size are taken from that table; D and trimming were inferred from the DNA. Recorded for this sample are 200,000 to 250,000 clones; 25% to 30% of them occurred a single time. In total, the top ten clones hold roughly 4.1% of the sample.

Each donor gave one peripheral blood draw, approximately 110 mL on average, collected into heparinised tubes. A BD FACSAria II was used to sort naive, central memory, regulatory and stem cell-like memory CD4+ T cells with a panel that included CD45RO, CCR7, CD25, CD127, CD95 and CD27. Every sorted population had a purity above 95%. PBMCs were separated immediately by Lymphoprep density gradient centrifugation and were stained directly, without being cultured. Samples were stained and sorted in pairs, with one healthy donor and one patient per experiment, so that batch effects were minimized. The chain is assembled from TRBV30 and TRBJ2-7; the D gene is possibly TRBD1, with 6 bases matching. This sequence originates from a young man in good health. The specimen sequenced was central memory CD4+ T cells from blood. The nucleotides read TGTGCCTGGACGGACAGTAGATACGAGCAGTACTTC. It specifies CAWTDSRYEQYF.